The entry below describes one TCR beta chain. Its antigen remains unidentified. No much larger clone exists at a distance of one base, and base qualities are not known. Each collaborating institution followed its own protocols to collect whole blood in K2EDTA tubes. For TCRbeta analysis, collaborators shipped samples in one of three forms: frozen whole blood, isolated PBMCs, or DNA extracted from either of those sample types. TCRbeta CDR3 regions were amplified from genomic DNA using the immunoSEQ Assay, a bias-controlled multiplex PCR. The authors' analysis ran thus. Within the assay, amplification of reference gene primers was used to estimate how many nucleated cells each sample contained. To quantify the absolute abundance of each unique TCRbeta CDR3 rearrangement, sequence reads were collapsed and filtered. For each sample, productive Simpson clonality was calculated as the square root of Simpson's diversity index across productive rearrangements. Drawn from immuneACCESS, this table holds only the in-frame rearrangements with V and J called that TCRdb kept. Clones are partly lost; checked studies trace under half to an unresolved V gene and leave the rest unexplained. The V and J calls and the clone size are those of that table, but D and trimming were determined from the DNA. Counted in this sample were fewer than 55,000 clones; approximately 78% of them appeared once. 11% to 15% of the sample is in the top ten clones.

The data were taken from a study of blood T cell repertoires in COVID-19 (dated by TCRdb to 2020 to 2022). Turning to the overall study: The collaborator samples originated in the United States, Italy and Spain and spanned the acute and convalescent phases of COVID-19. The prospective study material was composed of cDNA or gDNA derived from T cells, B-cell-depleted T cells, or PBMCs. The dataset comprised deeply sampled blood TCRbeta repertoires from subjects exposed to, actively infected with, or recovered from COVID-19. The repertoires were released in a freely available public database intended as a resource for research on the immune response to SARS-CoV-2. The samples were drawn from the first 160 participants of the ongoing ImmuneRACE study and from 1,254 subjects provided by 6 global collaborators. Nearly every sample came with metadata listing a de-identified subject ID, COVID-19 status, age in years and sex. Where HLA class I and class II types were available, the types were taken from metadata supplied by the sample provider, not from assay-based typing.

On the study overall, not on this receptor specifically: Clinical and demographic metadata were provided uncurated, with the amount varying by source and participant.

Sequenced input: peripheral blood. This TCR was recovered from a human donor with acute or convalescent COVID-19. The donor label of this sample is uncertain.

The bases read TGTGCCAGCAGCGTAGCTCGGGGGACTAGCGGGAGATACAATGAGCAGTTCTTC. The resulting protein is CASSVARGTSGRYNEQFF. Here the chain combines TRBV9 and TRBJ2-1; 14 of the junction bases match TRBD2. According to the germline V gene, CDR1 reads SGDLS and CDR2 reads YYNGEE. The CDR3, from cysteine to phenylalanine, totals 18 residues. Only CDR3 DNA remains: 54 bases, in frame from the first base. V loses 0 bases at its end and J loses 4 bases; junction bases beyond the gene matches: 6.